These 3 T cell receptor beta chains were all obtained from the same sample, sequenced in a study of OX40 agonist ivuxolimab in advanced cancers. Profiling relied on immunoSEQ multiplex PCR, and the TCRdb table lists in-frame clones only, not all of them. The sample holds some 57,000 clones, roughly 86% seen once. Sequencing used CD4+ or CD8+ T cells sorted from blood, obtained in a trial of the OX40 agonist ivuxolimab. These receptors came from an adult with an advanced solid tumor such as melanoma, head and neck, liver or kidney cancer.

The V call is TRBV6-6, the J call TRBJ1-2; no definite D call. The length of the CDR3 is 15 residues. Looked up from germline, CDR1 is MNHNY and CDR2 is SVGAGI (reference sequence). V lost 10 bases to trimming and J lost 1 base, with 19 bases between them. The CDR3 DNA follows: TGTGCCACCAATCCCCCCAGCACTTATAACTATGGCTACACCTTC. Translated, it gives CATNPPSTYNYGYTF.

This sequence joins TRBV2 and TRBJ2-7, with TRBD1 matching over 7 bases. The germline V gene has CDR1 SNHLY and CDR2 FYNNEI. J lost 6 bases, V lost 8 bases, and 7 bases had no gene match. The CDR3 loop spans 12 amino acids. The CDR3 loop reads CASVDRASEQYF. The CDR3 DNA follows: TGTGCCAGCGTTGACAGGGCGTCCGAGCAGTACTTC.

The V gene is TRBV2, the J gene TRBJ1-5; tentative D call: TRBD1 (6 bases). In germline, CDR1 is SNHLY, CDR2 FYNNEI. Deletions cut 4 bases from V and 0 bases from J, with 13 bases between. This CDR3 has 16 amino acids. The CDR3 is CASSVSGGNSNQPQHF. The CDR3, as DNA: TGTGCCAGCAGTGTGTCTGGGGGCAATAGCAATCAGCCCCAGCATTTT.